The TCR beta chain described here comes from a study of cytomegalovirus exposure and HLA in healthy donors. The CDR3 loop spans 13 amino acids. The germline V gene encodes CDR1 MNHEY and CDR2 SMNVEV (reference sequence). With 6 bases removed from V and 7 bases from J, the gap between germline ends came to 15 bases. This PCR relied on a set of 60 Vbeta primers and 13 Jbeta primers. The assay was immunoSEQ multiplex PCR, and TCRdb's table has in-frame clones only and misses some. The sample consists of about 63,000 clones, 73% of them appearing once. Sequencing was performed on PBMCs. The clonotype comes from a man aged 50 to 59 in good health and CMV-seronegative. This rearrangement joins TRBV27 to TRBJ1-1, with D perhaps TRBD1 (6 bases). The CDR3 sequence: CASRQGSLGEAFF. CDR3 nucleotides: TGTGCCAGCAGGCAGGGGTCCTTGGGTGAAGCTTTCTTT.